Each of the 31 T cell receptor beta chains below was sequenced from the same sample in a study of blood T cell repertoires in COVID-19. The protocol was immunoSEQ multiplex PCR, while the TCRdb copy is restricted to in-frame clones and leaves out a portion. The table lists some 130,000 clones, approximately 90% of them singletons, with approximately 4.3% in the top ten. Sequencing was carried out using peripheral blood. Receptors were obtained from a man in his 60s with COVID-19, enrolled during active disease.

This rearrangement joins TRBV19 to TRBJ1-1; D gene unclear. V lost 7 bases, J lost 6 bases, and 18 bases lay in between. The CDR3 has 14 residues. Germline V gives CDR1 LNHDA, CDR2 SQIVND (reference sequence). The CDR3 bases are TGTGCCAGTAACCTCGGGTCCTACCCCTCTGAAGCTTTCTTT. Its translation is CASNLGSYPSEAFF.

J is TRBJ1-4 and V is TRBV4-2, with 7 bases matching TRBD1. After removal of 2 bases from V and 7 bases from J, the junction contained 7 bases not matched to a gene. The germline CDR1 and CDR2 sequences are LGHNA and YNFKEQ. CDR3 length equals 15 residues. The DNA of the CDR3 is TGTGCCAGCAGCCAAAGACAGGGTCGAGTTGAAAAACTGTTTTTT. It translates to CASSQRQGRVEKLFF.

This clone occurred once. The V and J genes are TRBV6-1 and TRBJ2-7; 8 positions match TRBD2. CDR1 is MNHNS, CDR2 SASEGT, per germline. This CDR3 region has 16 residues. The trim removed 2 bases at V and 6 bases at J, leaving 12 bases unmatched. The CDR3 is CASSEPPGGARGEQYF. In DNA, the CDR3 is TGTGCCAGCAGTGAACCACCGGGGGGGGCGAGAGGCGAGCAGTACTTC.

This clone was recorded only once. The chain combines TRBV5-1 with TRBJ2-6; 8 nucleotides align to TRBD2. This CDR3 contains 15 residues. V lost 4 bases to trimming and J lost 2 bases; unmatched junction nucleotides: 2. Germline V gene data show CDR1 as SGHRS and CDR2 as YFSETQ. This chain's CDR3 is CASSRGGPGANVLTF. As DNA, the CDR3 is TGCGCCAGCAGCCGGGGGGGCCCTGGGGCCAACGTCCTGACTTTC. The complete variable domain, with remaining parts taken from reference TRBV5-1 and TRBJ2-6, reads KAGVTQTPRYLIKTRGQQVTLSCSPISGHRSVSWYQQTPGQGLQFLFEYFSETQRNKGNFPGRFSGRQFSNSRSEMNVSTLELGDSALYLCASSRGGPGANVLTFGAGSRLTVL.

This chain connects TRBV4-3 to TRBJ1-4, with 7 bases aligning to TRBD1. The ends lost 0 bases at V and 0 bases at J; junction bases unmatched: 4. Germline values: CDR1 LGHNA, CDR2 YSLEER. This CDR3 has 17 residues. The CDR3 region has the DNA TGCGCCAGCAGCCAAGAAGGGGGCGGAGCAACTAATGAAAAACTGTTTTTT. This sequence encodes CASSQEGGGATNEKLFF.

The gene calls are TRBV2 and TRBJ1-2, with D possibly TRBD1 on 5 matching bases. CDR3 size: 14 residues. The V gene's germline CDR1 is SNHLY and CDR2 FYNNEI. V was pared by 3 bases and J by 4 bases, with 12 bases between. CDR3 sequence: CASSERPTAYGYTF. In DNA form, the CDR3 reads TGTGCCAGCAGTGAGAGACCGACAGCCTATGGCTACACCTTC.

This chain uses TRBV4-1 with TRBJ1-2; 7 bases agree with TRBD1. The V segment lost 0 bases and the J segment 0 bases; nucleotides outside the gene matches: 4. There are 16 residues in the CDR3. The germline V gene has CDR1 MGHRA and CDR2 YSYEKL. CDR3 in amino acids: CASSQEPGGANYGYTF. The CDR3 coding sequence is TGCGCCAGCAGCCAAGAACCAGGGGGAGCTAACTATGGCTACACCTTC.

The chain couples TRBV10-1 to TRBJ2-3; TRBD2 matches at 12 bases. The CDR3 covers 16 residues. CDR1 and CDR2 from the germline V gene are WNHNN and SYGVQD (reference sequence). Trimming at V came to 0 bases and at J to 3 bases, leaving 1 base not matched to a gene. The CDR3 nucleotides read TGCGCCAGCAGTGAGTCGACTAGCGGGGGAACAGATACGCAGTATTTT. Protein: CASSESTSGGTDTQYF.

The table lists this clone with a count of one. This chain links TRBV19 with TRBJ2-1, with 10 bases lining up with TRBD2. J gave up 7 bases and V 3 bases, and 18 bases lay outside the gene matches. This CDR3 region has 19 residues. Germline V lookup: CDR1 LNHDA, CDR2 SQIVND (reference sequence). CDR3 sequence (DNA): TGTGCCAGTAGTATCCGCCAGCTAGCGGGGGCCCCCTGGGGGAATGAGCAGTTCTTC. Residues: CASSIRQLAGAPWGNEQFF.

The chain recombines TRBV7-6 with TRBJ2-7; TRBD2 agrees at 7 bases. V was clipped by 5 bases and J by 4 bases; unmatched bases: 8. The CDR3 totals 14 residues. The germline V gene encodes CDR1 SGHVS and CDR2 FNYEAQ. This chain's CDR3 is CASSPGGGGYEQYF. CDR3 DNA sequence: TGTGCCAGCAGCCCTGGCGGGGGTGGGTACGAGCAGTACTTC.

V usage is TRBV19 and J usage is TRBJ2-3, with D maybe TRBD1 (6 bases). The CDR3 is made up of 17 amino acids. The germline gives CDR1 LNHDA, CDR2 SQIVND (reference sequence). V lost 4 bases and J 0 bases, leaving 17 bases between the germline ends. CDR3 nucleotide sequence: TGTGCCAGTAGTAACGCCGGACAGAGATTAAGCACAGATACGCAGTATTTT. Translating gives CASSNAGQRLSTDTQYF.

This chain uses TRBV5-5 with TRBJ1-4; D possibly corresponds to TRBD1 (6 bases). Trimming took off 0 bases at V and 4 bases at J, with 13 bases between the two ends. The germline gives CDR1 SGHKS, CDR2 YYEKEE (reference sequence). The CDR3 extends over 16 amino acids. CDR3 protein: CASSLGGTMDNEKLFF. CDR3 DNA sequence: TGTGCCAGCAGCTTGGGGGGGACAATGGATAATGAAAAACTGTTTTTT.

The J gene is TRBJ1-1, the V gene TRBV18; D is undetermined. Germline V gene sequence: CDR1 KGHSH, CDR2 LQKENI. V gave up 5 bases and J gave up 1 base, with 5 bases separating them. This CDR3 is 12 amino acids long. The CDR3 coding sequence is TGTGCCAGCTCAACAGCGAACACTGAAGCTTTCTTT. Its protein is CASSTANTEAFF.

The rearrangement joins TRBV2 to TRBJ2-2; TRBD1 aligns across 9 bases. V lost 10 bases and J lost 8; bases outside the gene matches: 11. Per germline, CDR1 SNHLY and CDR2 FYNNEI. The length of the CDR3 is 14 residues. Written as DNA, the CDR3 is TGTGCCACTCACGAACAGGGGGCTGGGGGGGAGCTGTTTTTT. Its translation: CATHEQGAGGELFF.

The rearrangement uses TRBV29-1 and TRBJ2-5; D remains ambiguous. The V end lost 0 bases, the J end lost 4 bases, and 12 bases lay between the germline ends. The CDR3 runs to 14 residues. Germline V lookup: CDR1 SQVTM, CDR2 ANQGSEA. The CDR3 DNA is TGCAGCGTTGAAGATGTGAGATCTCGAGAGACCCAGTACTTC. This codes for CSVEDVRSRETQYF. The whole variable domain, filled in from reference TRBV29-1 and TRBJ2-5, reads SAVISQKPSRDICQRGTSLTIQCQVDSQVTMMFWYRQQPGQSLTLIATANQGSEATYESGFVIDKFPISRPNLTFSTLTVSNMSPEDSSIYLCSVEDVRSRETQYFGPGTRLLVL.

V gene TRBV4-2 combines with J gene TRBJ2-5; 8 nucleotides agree with TRBD2. Germline CDR1 reads LGHNA; CDR2 reads YNFKEQ. With 3 bases clipped from V and 4 bases from J, the junction kept 7 bases outside the gene matches. The CDR3 has 15 amino acids. The CDR3, as DNA: TGTGCCAGCAGCCAGGGCGGACTAGCCGGAGAGACCCAGTACTTC. Translating it yields CASSQGGLAGETQYF.

Here the CDR3 DNA reads TGTGCCAGCAGCTTGAATCGGACGGTGGCCAGGGGGTTCACTGAAGCTTTCTTT. Translated, it gives CASSLNRTVARGFTEAFF. The chain joins TRBV5-5 to TRBJ1-1, with TRBD1 identical over 7 bases. Germline trimming cut 1 base from V and 4 bases from J; bases unmatched to any gene: 16. CDR1 and CDR2 from the germline V gene are SGHKS and YYEKEE (reference sequence). The CDR3 contains 18 residues.

A note on this clone: Mismatch with germline at one junction end may stem from a read error. This chain joins TRBV11-3 and TRBJ2-2; D gene ambiguous. Germline CDR1 SGHNT, CDR2 YENEEA. CDR3 length: 14 residues. For the CDR3, the DNA is TGTGCCAGCAGATTAGCTGCGAACACCGGGGAGCTGTTTTTT. This translates into CASRLAANTGELFF.

The J gene is TRBJ1-4, the V gene TRBV5-4; TRBD1 matches at 7 bases. V lost 3 bases, J lost 5 bases, and 4 bases stayed unmatched. There are 14 residues in the CDR3. The germline V gene encodes CDR1 SGHNT and CDR2 YYREEE (reference sequence). CDR3 sequence reads: CASSSTGRNEKLFF. The DNA of the CDR3 is TGTGCCAGCAGCTCGACAGGGAGGAATGAAAAACTGTTTTTT.

This sequence joins TRBV7-2 and TRBJ2-2, with D possibly TRBD1 on 5 matching bases. Trimming shortened V by 5 bases and J by 3 bases, and 10 bases separated the two germline ends. CDR1 is SGHTA, CDR2 FQGNSA, per germline. CDR3 length: 14 residues. The CDR3 bases are TGTGCCAGCAGCACTACGACAGACACCGGGGAGCTGTTTTTT. Encoded protein: CASSTTTDTGELFF.

The genes are TRBV6-5 and TRBJ1-1; 8 positions agree with TRBD1. Germline V gene data show CDR1 as MNHEY and CDR2 as SVGAGI. The CDR3 has 13 amino acids. V trimming: 6 bases; J trimming: 4 bases; junction bases outside the gene matches: 4. CDR3 sequence reads: CASSPDRVTEAFF. The CDR3 DNA is TGTGCCAGCAGCCCGGACAGGGTCACTGAAGCTTTCTTT.

The sample holds one count of this clone. The chain carries TRBV10-1 and TRBJ1-5; no firm D call. The CDR3 covers 19 residues. Germline V gene data show CDR1 as WNHNN and CDR2 as SYGVQD (reference sequence). Trimming cost V 3 bases and J 5 bases, with 26 bases left between them. Written as DNA, the CDR3 is TGCGCCAGCAGTGACCCCCAAGAAGAGGGCCTCCTCTGGGATCAGCCCCAGCATTTT. Its protein is CASSDPQEEGLLWDQPQHF.

V usage is TRBV6-2 or TRBV6-3 and J usage is TRBJ2-7; no reliable D call. This CDR3 region has 13 residues. V shed 5 bases and J shed 2 bases, with 10 bases lying between them. Germline CDR1 reads MNHEY; CDR2 reads SVGEGT. The CDR3 DNA follows: TGTGCCAGCAGTCCGACATGGCCCTACGAGCAGTACTTC. Protein sequence: CASSPTWPYEQYF.

The rearrangement uses TRBV13 and TRBJ1-2; tentatively, D is TRBD1 (5 bases). Germline CDR1 is PRHDT and CDR2 is FYEKMQ (reference sequence). This CDR3 comprises 14 residues. Trimming stripped 6 bases from V and 2 bases from J, with 13 bases between. This CDR3 reads CASRGNGQNYGYTF. CDR3 in DNA: TGTGCCAGCAGGGGGAATGGACAAAACTATGGCTACACCTTC.

The chain combines TRBV7-6 with TRBJ2-1; D is perhaps TRBD1 (5 bases). The CDR3 runs 14 residues. With 0 bases removed from V and 7 bases from J, the gap between germline ends came to 10 bases. Germline V gene data show CDR1 as SGHVS and CDR2 as FNYEAQ. The CDR3 nucleotides read TGTGCCAGCAGCTTAGCTTACGACAGAAATGAGCAGTTCTTC. Its translation is CASSLAYDRNEQFF.

The V call is TRBV14, the J call TRBJ2-5; 8 bases match TRBD2. The CDR3 has 17 amino acids. V gave up 4 bases and J gave up 2 bases; unmatched junction bases: 12. CDR1 SGHDN and CDR2 FVKESK come from the germline V gene. The CDR3 loop reads CASSPTRLAIRQETQYF. In nucleotides, the CDR3 is TGTGCCAGCAGCCCGACGAGACTAGCGATACGTCAAGAGACCCAGTACTTC.

The J gene is TRBJ1-1, the V gene TRBV18; D remains ambiguous. Trimming took off 2 bases at V and 5 bases at J, with 12 bases between the two ends. Germline assignment: CDR1 KGHSH and CDR2 LQKENI. The CDR3 is 14 amino acids. Written as DNA, the CDR3 is TGTGCCAGCTCACCAAGTGAAGGAGGGACTGAAGCTTTCTTT. This gives the protein CASSPSEGGTEAFF. The complete variable domain, with remaining parts taken from reference TRBV18 and TRBJ1-1, reads NAGVMQNPRHLVRRRGQEARLRCSPMKGHSHVYWYRQLPEEGLKFMVYLQKENIIDESGMPKERFSAEFPKEGPSILRIQQVVRGDSAAYFCASSPSEGGTEAFFGQGTRLTVV.

This clone was detected once. The chain employs TRBV5-6 and TRBJ2-2; no definite D call. Trimming took 2 bases from V and 6 from J, leaving 5 bases between them. CDR3 length: 12 amino acids. Germline CDR1 SGHDT, CDR2 YYEEEE. This CDR3 reads CASSLPAGELFF. CDR3 coding DNA: TGTGCCAGCAGCTTACCGGCCGGGGAGCTGTTTTTT.

The chain uses TRBV6-5 and TRBJ1-1; perhaps TRBD1 as D (5 bases). The CDR3 consists of 13 residues. The V end lost 7 bases, the J end lost 7 bases, and 16 bases lay between the germline ends. Germline values: CDR1 MNHEY, CDR2 SVGAGI. Written as DNA, the CDR3 is TGTGCCAGCACCGCCCCAGGGTTTGTTGAAGCTTTCTTT. Translating it yields CASTAPGFVEAFF.

This chain joins TRBV18 and TRBJ1-6, with TRBD1 as a possible D gene (6 bases). The CDR3 length is 15 residues. V was clipped by 6 bases and J by 7 bases, with 16 bases between them. Per germline, CDR1 KGHSH and CDR2 LQKENI. The CDR3 reads CASSPDRLSNSPLHF. The CDR3 coding sequence is TGTGCCAGCTCCCCCGACAGGTTGAGCAATTCACCCCTCCACTTT.

The chain has TRBV4-1 and TRBJ1-2; D possibly corresponds to TRBD1 (6 bases). CDR1 MGHRA and CDR2 YSYEKL come from the germline V gene. V lost 3 bases and J 2 bases, leaving 13 bases between the germline ends. The CDR3 is 15 residues long. The CDR3 is CASSHQRDTNYGYTF. CDR3 nucleotides: TGCGCCAGCAGCCACCAACGGGACACGAACTATGGCTACACCTTC.